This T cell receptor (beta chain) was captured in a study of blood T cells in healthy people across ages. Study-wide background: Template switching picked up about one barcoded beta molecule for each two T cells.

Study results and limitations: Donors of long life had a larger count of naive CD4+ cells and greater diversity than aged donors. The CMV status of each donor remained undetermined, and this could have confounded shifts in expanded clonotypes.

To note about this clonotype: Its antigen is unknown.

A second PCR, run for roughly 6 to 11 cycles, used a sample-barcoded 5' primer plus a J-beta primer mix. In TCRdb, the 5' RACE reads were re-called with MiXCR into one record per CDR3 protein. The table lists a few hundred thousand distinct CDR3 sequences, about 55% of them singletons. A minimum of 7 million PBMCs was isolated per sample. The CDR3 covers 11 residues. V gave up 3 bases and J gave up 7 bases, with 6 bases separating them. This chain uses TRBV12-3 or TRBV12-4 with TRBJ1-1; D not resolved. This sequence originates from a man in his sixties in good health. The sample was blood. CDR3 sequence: CASSFMGEAFF. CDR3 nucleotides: TGTGCCAGCAGTTTCATGGGTGAAGCTTTCTTT.